This TCR beta chain was sequenced in a study of TIL therapy for anti-PD-1-resistant metastatic lung cancer. Time point: pre-treatment sample, taken before nivolumab and TIL therapy. With V trimmed by 3 bases and J by 4 bases, 1 base remained unmatched. The CDR3 has 14 amino acids. Germline V gene sequence: CDR1 SGHAT, CDR2 FQNNGV. The libraries were made with immunoSEQ v3. Libraries were prepared by immunoSEQ multiplex PCR; TCRdb keeps only in-frame clonotypes and omits some of them. The data contain around 55,000 clones, approximately 78% of them singletons. The TCR comes from a person aged 25-85 years with non-small cell lung cancer. The sequences come from blood, collected at baseline. The J gene is TRBJ2-5, the V gene TRBV11-2; TRBD2 aligns across 11 bases. The CDR3 DNA reads as TGTGCCAGCAGCTTTACTAGCGGGGGAGAGACCCAGTACTTC. It specifies CASSFTSGGETQYF.